This T cell receptor (beta chain) stems from a study of blood T cell repertoires in COVID-19. Study-level background: Donors in the United States, Italy and Spain gave samples during acute or convalescent COVID-19. From T cells, B-cell-depleted T cells, or PBMCs came the material, which was cDNA or gDNA.

Original analysis: Reference gene primer amplification gave estimated nucleated cell counts. TCRdb keeps only in-frame clones here, not all; method: immunoSEQ multiplex PCR. That table is the source of V, J and clone size, and D and trimming were worked out from the DNA. In the table there are 360,000 or so clones, roughly nine tenths of which are singletons. Germline V gene data show CDR1 as LGHDT and CDR2 as YNNKEL (reference sequence). The CDR3 runs to 12 residues. Between the trimmed V and J ends, which lost 3 bases and 11 bases, there was a span of 13 bases. Patients in Seattle were enrolled during active infection, then followed longitudinally.

The chain has TRBV3-1 (or the pseudogene TRBV3-2) and TRBJ1-1, with D unresolved. The sequence derives from a woman aged 55-75 years with COVID-19, enrolled during active disease. Sequenced material: peripheral blood. CDR3: CASSHGERNAFF. DNA for the CDR3: TGTGCCAGCAGCCACGGTGAGCGAAATGCTTTCTTT.